One and the same sample provided the 29 T cell receptor beta chains below, sequenced in a study of human T cells and chemical hapten exposure. Time point here: pre-sensitization, week 0. Documented treatment: therapeutic diphenylcyclopropenone sensitization with weekly scalp DPC. TCRdb reprocessed the RACE reads with MiXCR, giving one entry per CDR3 protein. There are under 300,000 distinct CDR3 sequences in the sample; approximately 8% occur only once, and roughly 1.2% lies in the top ten. The sequences come from whole blood, collected in connection with sensitization to the hapten diphenylcyclopropenone (DPC). The receptor source for this set is a man in his late teens or twenties with alopecia areata. Some clones in this sample may be carry-over from other donors' samples.

A few counts support this clonotype. V and J are TRBV7-2 and TRBJ2-6, with 7 positions matching TRBD2. J was trimmed by 0 bases and V by 4 bases; bases with no gene match: 6. Germline assignment: CDR1 SGHTA and CDR2 FQGNSA. This CDR3 is built from 17 residues. The DNA for the CDR3 is TGTGCCAGCAGCTCATGGAGCGGGGACTCTGGGGCCAACGTCCTGACTTTC. This encodes CASSSWSGDSGANVLTF.

This clonotype was found a few times. V usage is TRBV7-9 and J usage is TRBJ2-3, with TRBD1 identical over 8 bases. CDR3 length equals 19 residues. Looked up from germline, CDR1 is SEHNR and CDR2 is FQNEAQ (reference sequence). V lost 2 bases, J lost 6 bases, and 19 bases stayed unmatched. The CDR3 loop reads CASSLISRTGPFIVDTQYF. In DNA, the CDR3 is TGTGCCAGCAGCTTAATTTCTCGGACAGGGCCCTTTATCGTTGATACGCAGTATTTT.

This clonotype was counted between two and nine times. This chain connects TRBV20-1 to TRBJ2-1; 12 positions agree with TRBD1. CDR1 and CDR2 from the germline V gene are DFQATT and SNEGSKA (reference sequence). The CDR3 has 19 residues. J gave up 8 bases and V 2 bases, and 19 bases lay outside the gene matches. CDR3 region: CSARSLPGTGGVTGYEQFF. DNA for the CDR3: TGCAGTGCTAGATCACTTCCGGGGACAGGGGGCGTCACTGGCTATGAGCAGTTCTTC.

There are a few counts of this clonotype. CDR3 sequence (DNA): TGTGCCAGCACCCCGGCGGAGGGGAGCACTGAAGCTTTCTTT. Protein: CASTPAEGSTEAFF. The chain recombines TRBV7-3 with TRBJ1-1; D might be TRBD1 (5 bases). The CDR3 length is 14 residues. The V end lost 7 bases, the J end lost 4 bases, and 16 bases lay between the germline ends. The germline V gene has CDR1 SGHTA and CDR2 FQGTGA.

This clonotype came up a few times. The chain uses TRBV11-2 and TRBJ2-3, with 8 bases aligning to TRBD1. The length of the CDR3 is 16 residues. Germline values: CDR1 SGHAT, CDR2 FQNNGV. J was trimmed by 8 bases and V by 6 bases; bases with no gene match: 16. For the CDR3, the DNA is TGTGCCAGCAGATCCATCCGGACAGGGAGGTTGGGTACGCAGTATTTT. Translation gives CASRSIRTGRLGTQYF.

This clonotype came up a few times. V is TRBV20-1 and J is TRBJ1-5, with D hard to call. Germline assignment: CDR1 DFQATT and CDR2 SNEGSKA (reference sequence). Between the trimmed V and J ends, which lost 0 bases and 0 bases, there was a span of 15 bases. The CDR3 loop spans 17 amino acids. CDR3 amino acids: CSARDLAGITSNQPQHF. The CDR3, as DNA: TGCAGTGCTAGAGATCTAGCAGGAATCACTAGCAATCAGCCCCAGCATTTT.

In this sample, this clonotype turned up many times. It is likely a read error, because the conserved phenylalanine at the end of the CDR3 is missing. Because the CDR3's place on the DNA is in doubt, the DNA is left out and the CDR3 is given as listed by TCRdb. The CDR3 protein is CASSFRLAGDPEK. The genes are TRBV7-7 and TRBJ2-1; the table's D call TRBD2 went unverified against the DNA. Germline V lookup: CDR1 SSHAT, CDR2 FNYEAQ (reference sequence). 13 amino acids form the CDR3, both terminal residues included.

This clonotype came up a few times. The V and J genes are TRBV7-2 and TRBJ1-1; D call uncertain. Germline V gives CDR1 SGHTA, CDR2 FQGNSA. V was trimmed by 5 bases and J by 3 bases, leaving 13 bases between them. The CDR3 has 14 amino acids. The CDR3 sequence is CASSNIPRYTEAFF. The DNA of the CDR3 is TGTGCCAGCAGCAACATCCCCCGATACACTGAAGCTTTCTTT.

This chain connects TRBV19 to TRBJ1-2; D gene uncertain. The CDR3 consists of 13 residues. Germline CDR1 is LNHDA and CDR2 is SQIVND (reference sequence). V was pared by 5 bases and J by 5 bases, with 12 bases between. CDR3 residues: CASSAGGGYGYTF. Here the CDR3 DNA reads TGTGCCAGTAGTGCCGGAGGAGGGTATGGCTACACCTTC. Filled out from reference TRBV19 and TRBJ1-2, the complete variable domain reads DGGITQSPKYLFRKEGQNVTLSCEQNLNHDAMYWYRQDPGQGLRLIYYSQIVNDFQKGDIAEGYSVSREKKESFPLTVTSAQKNPTAFYLCASSAGGGYGYTFGSGTRLTVV.

In its sample, this clonotype was seen a few times. The chain has TRBV5-1 and TRBJ2-3, with D maybe TRBD2 (6 bases). V was trimmed by 0 bases and J by 2 bases, leaving 13 bases between them. This CDR3 spans 16 amino acids. Germline V gene data show CDR1 as SGHRS and CDR2 as YFSETQ. This CDR3 reads CASSLVPGGYTDTQYF. The CDR3 DNA sequence: TGCGCCAGCAGCTTGGTGCCCGGGGGTTACACAGATACGCAGTATTTT.

This chain links TRBV3-1 with TRBJ2-3, with D possibly called TRBD1 or TRBD2 (5 bases each). Trimming took 3 bases from V and 5 from J, leaving 9 bases between them. There are 13 residues in the CDR3. Germline V gives CDR1 LGHDT, CDR2 YNNKEL (reference sequence). This CDR3 reads CASSQGRIDTQYF. CDR3 nucleotide sequence: TGTGCCAGCAGCCAGGGACGGATAGATACGCAGTATTTT.

The J gene is TRBJ2-1, the V gene TRBV5-1, with 8 bases lining up with TRBD1. The CDR3 covers 13 residues. Germline-derived CDR1 and CDR2 are SGHRS and YFSETQ. V was clipped by 5 bases and J by 4 bases; unmatched bases: 2. In DNA, the CDR3 is TGCGCCAGCAGTTGGACAGGGTACAATGAGCAGTTCTTC. Translation: CASSWTGYNEQFF. Full variable domain (rest looked up from reference TRBV5-1 and TRBJ2-1): KAGVTQTPRYLIKTRGQQVTLSCSPISGHRSVSWYQQTPGQGLQFLFEYFSETQRNKGNFPGRFSGRQFSNSRSEMNVSTLELGDSALYLCASSWTGYNEQFFGPGTRLTVL.

J is TRBJ2-1 and V is TRBV28; 8 bases match TRBD1. Germline V gene data show CDR1 as MDHEN and CDR2 as SYDVKM. V lost 6 bases, J lost 7 bases, and 11 bases stayed unmatched. The CDR3 runs 15 residues. The CDR3: CASSLEGTGRNEQFF. CDR3 DNA: TGTGCCAGCAGCCTGGAGGGGACAGGCAGGAATGAGCAGTTCTTC.

This chain uses TRBV6-6 with TRBJ1-5, with D maybe TRBD1 (6 bases). V gave up 8 bases and J gave up 3 bases, with 11 bases separating them. The germline CDR1 and CDR2 sequences are MNHNY and SVGAGI (reference sequence). The CDR3 is 13 residues long. The CDR3 DNA is TGTGCCAGCGAACAGGGCCCCAATCAGCCCCAGCATTTT. Translation gives CASEQGPNQPQHF.

The sample holds many counts of this clonotype. The chain has TRBV11-1 and TRBJ2-7, with D tentatively TRBD2 (6 bases). Germline V gives CDR1 SGHAT, CDR2 FQDESV (reference sequence). CDR3 length: 14 residues. V shed 5 bases and J shed 2 bases, with 13 bases lying between them. The CDR3 DNA sequence: TGTGCCAGCAGCGCCGGGACTGGAGCCTACGAGCAGTACTTC. This sequence encodes CASSAGTGAYEQYF. Variable domain in full (rest from reference TRBV11-1 and TRBJ2-7): EAEVAQSPRYKITEKSQAVAFWCDPISGHATLYWYRQILGQGPELLVQFQDESVVDDSQLPKDRFSAERLKGVDSTLKIQPAELGDSAMYLCASSAGTGAYEQYFGPGTRLTVT.

The gene calls are TRBV25-1 and TRBJ1-2; the match to TRBD1 covers 8 bases. V shed 1 base, J shed 6 bases, and the junction held 7 bases outside the gene matches. The germline gives CDR1 MGHDK, CDR2 SYGVNS. The CDR3 is 15 amino acids. CDR3 loop: CASSESRTGRDGYTF. The CDR3 DNA follows: TGTGCCAGCAGTGAATCCCGGACAGGGAGGGATGGCTACACCTTC.

This clonotype was seen only a few times. The V and J genes are TRBV9 and TRBJ1-2; D is uncertain. V was clipped by 3 bases and J by 2 bases, with 17 bases between them. The CDR3 spans 16 residues. Germline V gene data show CDR1 as SGDLS and CDR2 as YYNGEE. CDR3 nucleotide sequence: TGTGCCAGCAGCGCCGGCCAGGCGAGAGCAAACTATGGCTACACCTTC. It codes for CASSAGQARANYGYTF.

This clonotype turned up a few times. The chain is built from TRBV6-2 or TRBV6-3 and TRBJ1-1; no reliable D call. This CDR3 spans 11 amino acids. The V end lost 5 bases, the J end lost 3 bases, and 4 bases lay between the germline ends. Germline V gene lookup returns CDR1 MNHEY and CDR2 SVGEGT. The CDR3 here is CASSLHTEAFF. The CDR3 bases are TGTGCCAGCAGTCTCCACACTGAAGCTTTCTTT.

In its sample, this clonotype was seen many times. CDR3 DNA: TGTGCCAGCAGGGGGACTGGTAGCGGGGGTTTAGAGACCCAGTACTTC. Translated, it gives CASRGTGSGGLETQYF. The rearrangement joins TRBV6-6 to TRBJ2-5, with 9 nucleotides matching TRBD2. With 6 bases clipped from V and 4 bases from J, the junction kept 12 bases outside the gene matches. CDR1 MNHNY and CDR2 SVGAGI come from the germline V gene (reference sequence). The CDR3 is made up of 16 amino acids.

This clonotype has just a few counts. J is TRBJ2-1 and V is TRBV6-2 or TRBV6-3, with 8 bases that match TRBD1. CDR3 length: 14 residues. Germline CDR1 is MNHEY and CDR2 is SVGEGT. Unmatched junction bases numbered 6, after V lost 2 bases and J lost 9 bases. CDR3 coding DNA: TGTGCCAGCAGTTACGCCGACAGGGGCAGTGAGCAGTTCTTC. This sequence encodes CASSYADRGSEQFF.

The chain combines TRBV12-3 or TRBV12-4 with TRBJ2-1; D tentatively reads TRBD1 or TRBD2 (6 bases each). Trimming stripped 2 bases from V and 9 bases from J, with 14 bases between. This CDR3 contains 14 residues. In DNA form, the CDR3 reads TGTGCCAGCAGTTTAAGGGGGGTGGGCGGTGAGCAGTTCTTC. Its protein is CASSLRGVGGEQFF.

The chain carries TRBV5-1 and TRBJ1-1; D is unresolved. Germline lookup yields CDR1 SGHRS and CDR2 YFSETQ. The CDR3 is 14 amino acids. Trimming left V 1 base short and J 1 base short, with 8 bases between. CDR3 loop: CASSLFGPNTEAFF. The CDR3 bases are TGCGCCAGCAGCTTGTTCGGGCCGAACACTGAAGCTTTCTTT.

There are many counts of this clonotype. Here the CDR3 reads CASSQDGQTNQPQHF. CDR3 nucleotide sequence: TGCGCCAGCAGCCAAGATGGACAGACTAATCAGCCCCAGCATTTT. The V call is TRBV4-3, the J call TRBJ1-5, with a possible D match to TRBD1 (6 bases). CDR1 and CDR2 (germline): LGHNA, YSLEER. V lost 0 bases and J lost 4, with 10 bases in between. The length of the CDR3 is 15 residues.

This clonotype has at least ten counts. The V call is TRBV24-1, the J call TRBJ2-2; D is uncertain. The CDR3 consists of 14 residues. Trimming shortened V by 9 bases and J by 6 bases, and 16 bases separated the two germline ends. In germline, CDR1 is KGHDR, CDR2 SFDVKD. CDR3 coding DNA: TGTGCCACCGGTCTAGGATCACCCGCCGGGGAGCTGTTTTTT. Its translation is CATGLGSPAGELFF.

This clonotype was observed a single time. The chain couples TRBV10-3 to TRBJ1-2, with 12 bases that match TRBD1. Germline CDR1 is ENHRY and CDR2 is SYGVKD. The CDR3 runs 16 residues. V gave up 4 bases and J gave up 8 bases; unmatched junction bases: 11. CDR3 coding DNA: TGTGCCATCAGTGCCACCGGGACAGGGGGCCATGTCGGCTACACCTTC. Translating it yields CAISATGTGGHVGYTF.

The chain combines TRBV7-2 with TRBJ2-4; D remains unclear. This CDR3 spans 16 amino acids. CDR1 SGHTA and CDR2 FQGNSA come from the germline V gene. The germline V and J ends were trimmed by 5 bases and 1 base, with 15 bases remaining between them. The CDR3 sequence: CASSDLFLLAKNIQYF. The CDR3 DNA sequence: TGTGCCAGCAGCGACCTTTTCCTGTTGGCCAAAAACATTCAGTACTTC.

This chain links TRBV12-3 or TRBV12-4 with TRBJ1-1; D unclear. CDR3 length equals 13 residues. Trimming took 7 bases from V and 0 from J, leaving 9 bases between them. CDR3 in DNA: TGTGCCAGCAATGGGATTATGAACACTGAAGCTTTCTTT. The encoded protein is CASNGIMNTEAFF.

This clonotype was seen at least ten times. The rearrangement uses TRBV6-5 and TRBJ2-3; no definite D call. The germline CDR1 and CDR2 sequences are MNHEY and SVGAGI. The length of the CDR3 is 11 residues. Trimming left V 3 bases short and J 6 bases short, with 4 bases between. Here the CDR3 reads CASSYSDTQYF. The CDR3 nucleotides are TGTGCCAGCAGTTATTCGGATACGCAGTATTTT.

V gene TRBV3-1 combines with J gene TRBJ2-2; no reliable D call. CDR1 LGHDT and CDR2 YNNKEL come from the germline V gene (reference sequence). This CDR3 is 14 amino acids long. Trimming shortened V by 0 bases and J by 3 bases, and 5 bases separated the two germline ends. In DNA form, the CDR3 reads TGTGCCAGCAGCCAAGATCGCGACACCGGGGAGCTGTTTTTT. Residues: CASSQDRDTGELFF.